A single sample is the source of the 25 T cell receptor beta chains below, sequenced in a study of cytomegalovirus exposure and HLA in healthy donors. PCR amplification relied on 60 Vbeta primers (plus 13 Jbeta primers). The assay was immunoSEQ multiplex PCR, and TCRdb's table has in-frame clones only and misses some. Listed are around 44,000 clones; roughly 5.5% falls within the top ten. The sequenced sample consisted of PBMCs. These receptors were taken from a male donor in good health and CMV-seropositive.

The chain uses TRBV18 and TRBJ1-1; D unclear. Germline V lookup: CDR1 KGHSH, CDR2 LQKENI. V lost 4 bases to trimming and J lost 2 bases, with 11 bases between them. This CDR3 comprises 14 residues. The CDR3 loop is CASSQGADNTEAFF. CDR3 nucleotides: TGTGCCAGCTCACAGGGAGCAGATAACACTGAAGCTTTCTTT.

V gene TRBV2 combines with J gene TRBJ1-2; the match to TRBD1 covers 8 bases. The V and J ends lost 5 bases and 7 bases, in that order; junction bases with no gene match: 6. CDR1 is SNHLY, CDR2 FYNNEI, per germline. The CDR3 extends over 13 amino acids. CDR3 protein: CASSKDRGAGYTF. The CDR3, as DNA: TGTGCCAGCAGTAAAGACAGGGGTGCTGGCTACACCTTC.

The rearrangement joins TRBV11-2 to TRBJ1-5, with a tentative D call TRBD1 (5 bases). CDR3 length: 14 amino acids. The germline gives CDR1 SGHAT, CDR2 FQNNGV. Trimming cost V 1 base and J 3 bases, with 7 bases left between them. The chain's CDR3 is CASSLGQHNQPQHF. The CDR3 DNA reads as TGTGCCAGCAGCTTAGGACAGCACAATCAGCCCCAGCATTTT.

J is TRBJ2-7 and V is TRBV28, with D perhaps TRBD1 (6 bases). V was clipped by 6 bases and J by 0 bases, with 24 bases between them. The CDR3 has 18 amino acids. CDR1 MDHEN and CDR2 SYDVKM come from the germline V gene. This chain's CDR3 is CASRKRGIRTALSYEQYF. The CDR3 DNA is TGTGCCAGCAGAAAGAGGGGAATTAGGACAGCACTCTCCTACGAGCAGTACTTC.

This chain links TRBV28 with TRBJ1-1; no reliable D call. Trimming removed 2 bases at V and 3 bases at J, with 10 bases between. The length of the CDR3 is 14 residues. Germline CDR1 is MDHEN and CDR2 is SYDVKM. The CDR3: CASSLAQLYTEAFF. The CDR3 nucleotides are TGTGCCAGCAGTTTAGCACAGCTATACACTGAAGCTTTCTTT.

This chain uses TRBV2 with TRBJ2-3; 9 nucleotides align to TRBD1. The CDR3 runs to 16 residues. From germline, CDR1 is SNHLY and CDR2 FYNNEI. After removal of 3 bases from V and 1 base from J, the junction contained 5 bases not matched to a gene. The CDR3 is CASSDTGGWGTDTQYF. The CDR3 DNA is TGTGCCAGCAGTGATACAGGGGGCTGGGGCACAGATACGCAGTATTTT.

The chain joins TRBV7-2 to TRBJ2-7; D may be TRBD2 (5 bases). Germline assignment: CDR1 SGHTA and CDR2 FQGNSA. V was trimmed by 2 bases and J by 2 bases, leaving 10 bases between them. This CDR3 contains 14 residues. CDR3 DNA: TGTGCCAGCAGCTTACATGGGGAGCCCTACGAGCAGTACTTC. Its translation: CASSLHGEPYEQYF.

DNA for the CDR3: TGTGCCAGCAGCGCCACGACAGGGGTCGGCTATGGCTACACCTTC. Amino acid sequence: CASSATTGVGYGYTF. The chain couples TRBV7-2 to TRBJ1-2; 8 bases map to TRBD1. The CDR3 runs to 15 residues. Germline-derived CDR1 and CDR2 are SGHTA and FQGNSA. Trimming cost V 5 bases and J 4 bases; bases outside gene matches: 9.

V is TRBV20-1 and J is TRBJ1-1, with unresolved D. In germline, CDR1 is DFQATT, CDR2 SNEGSKA (reference sequence). V shed 7 bases and J shed 6 bases, with 6 bases lying between them. This CDR3 comprises 9 residues. Here the CDR3 reads CSGGAEAFF. For the CDR3, the DNA is TGCAGTGGCGGGGCTGAAGCTTTCTTT.

This CDR3 reads CASGSTQTYEQYF. The CDR3 nucleotides read TGTGCCAGCGGGAGTACCCAGACCTACGAGCAGTACTTC. The chain is built from TRBV28 and TRBJ2-7, with D perhaps TRBD2 (5 bases). V was shortened by 8 bases and J by 2 bases, with 13 bases between the two germline ends. This CDR3 is 13 amino acids long. The germline V gene encodes CDR1 MDHEN and CDR2 SYDVKM.

The V call is TRBV28, the J call TRBJ2-1; 8 bases are shared with TRBD1. Germline-derived CDR1 and CDR2 are MDHEN and SYDVKM. The CDR3 covers 13 residues. Unmatched junction bases numbered 3, after V lost 6 bases and J lost 5 bases. CDR3 DNA sequence: TGTGCCAGCAGGTCGACAGGGGACAATGAGCAGTTCTTC. As protein: CASRSTGDNEQFF.

The chain employs TRBV7-9 and TRBJ2-1; D is ambiguous. The CDR3 has 11 amino acids. Germline loops: CDR1 SEHNR, CDR2 FQNEAQ (reference sequence). With 2 bases removed from V and 15 bases from J, the gap between germline ends came to 11 bases. CDR3 region: CASSLSSFAFF. The CDR3 region has the DNA TGTGCCAGCAGCTTATCGAGTTTCGCGTTCTTC.

The chain employs TRBV7-8 and TRBJ2-7, with D perhaps matching TRBD1 (5 bases). Germline V CDR1 and CDR2: SGHVS, FQNEAQ. This CDR3 has 14 amino acids. V was pared by 8 bases and J by 0 bases, with 14 bases between. The CDR3, as DNA: TGTGCCAGCGGACACGGCGGTAGCTCCTACGAGCAGTACTTC. Translated, it gives CASGHGGSSYEQYF.

The gene calls are TRBV5-8 and TRBJ1-1; 7 bases match TRBD1. Germline loops: CDR1 SGHTS, CDR2 YDEGEE. The CDR3 sequence is 14 residues long. Trimming at V came to 0 bases and at J to 4 bases, leaving 3 bases not matched to a gene. The CDR3 loop reads CASSLEQGFTEAFF. CDR3 DNA: TGTGCCAGCAGCTTGGAACAGGGGTTCACTGAAGCTTTCTTT.

The chain carries TRBV9 and TRBJ2-1, with 9 bases fitting TRBD2. Germline V gives CDR1 SGDLS, CDR2 YYNGEE. The CDR3 loop spans 16 amino acids. The V segment lost 0 bases and the J segment 2 bases; nucleotides outside the gene matches: 3. The CDR3 DNA sequence: TGTGCCAGCAGCGTAGGTGCGGGGGGGCCCTACAATGAGCAGTTCTTC. Translation gives CASSVGAGGPYNEQFF.

The chain links TRBV18 to TRBJ2-2, with a possible D match to TRBD1 (5 bases). Trimming took 6 bases from V and 0 from J, leaving 8 bases between them. Germline V lookup: CDR1 KGHSH, CDR2 LQKENI. The CDR3 covers 14 residues. CDR3 nucleotides: TGTGCCAGCTCCCCAGGGCCGAACACCGGGGAGCTGTTTTTT. Protein: CASSPGPNTGELFF.

The rearrangement links TRBV6-6 to TRBJ2-7, with TRBD1 matching 8 bases. The CDR3 is made up of 13 amino acids. CDR1 is MNHNY and CDR2 is SVGAGI in the germline V gene (reference sequence). V trimming: 4 bases; J trimming: 3 bases; junction bases outside the gene matches: 2. The CDR3 region has the DNA TGTGCCAGCAGTTCGGACAGGGACTACGAGCAGTACTTC. Its protein product is CASSSDRDYEQYF.

Turning to this clone: A junction boundary mismatches the germline segment, possibly from a read error. V is TRBV19 and J is TRBJ2-7, with 16 bases aligning to TRBD2. The CDR3 sequence is 18 residues long. Germline lookup yields CDR1 LNHDA and CDR2 SQIVND (reference sequence). CDR3 coding DNA: TGTGCCAGTAGTTTCTCCGGGACTAGCGGGGGGGCTTCCTACGGGCAGTACTTC. It translates to CASSFSGTSGGASYGQYF.

The chain links TRBV2 to TRBJ1-2; no definite D call. Trimming removed 2 bases from V and 7 bases from J, with 11 bases in between. The CDR3 length is 13 residues. The germline V gene encodes CDR1 SNHLY and CDR2 FYNNEI. CDR3 protein: CASSETGIPGYTF. The CDR3 DNA sequence: TGTGCCAGCAGTGAAACCGGGATTCCTGGCTACACCTTC.

J is TRBJ1-6 and V is TRBV9; perhaps TRBD1 as D (5 bases). The CDR3 has 13 amino acids. Germline CDR1 and CDR2: SGDLS and YYNGEE. V gave up 4 bases and J gave up 7 bases, with 9 bases separating them. The CDR3 DNA is TGTGCCAGCAGCCAGGGAGGCAATTCACCCCTCCACTTT. Its protein product is CASSQGGNSPLHF.

This chain uses TRBV19 with TRBJ2-7; D might be TRBD1 (6 bases). Germline assignment: CDR1 LNHDA and CDR2 SQIVND (reference sequence). V dropped 4 bases and J dropped 6 bases, with 28 bases sitting between them. This CDR3 has 18 residues. The CDR3 DNA reads TGTGCCAGTAGTACCCCGGGCGCTACAGGGAGCAGGCATCCCGAGCAGTACTTC. Its protein is CASSTPGATGSRHPEQYF.

The V gene is TRBV5-1, the J gene TRBJ1-2; 9 positions match TRBD1. Germline V CDR1 and CDR2: SGHRS, YFSETQ. The CDR3 runs 15 residues. The V segment lost 3 bases and the J segment 0 bases; nucleotides outside the gene matches: 3. The CDR3 DNA reads as TGCGCCAGCAGCTCGGACAGGGGCGCTAACTATGGCTACACCTTC. Its protein product is CASSSDRGANYGYTF.

The CDR3 here is CASFGQVNTEAFF. DNA for the CDR3: TGTGCCAGCTTTGGTCAGGTGAACACTGAAGCTTTCTTT. V is TRBV7-9 and J is TRBJ1-1; D unresolved. The CDR3 consists of 13 residues. Trimming left V 8 bases short and J 0 bases short, with 10 bases between. The V gene's germline CDR1 is SEHNR and CDR2 FQNEAQ (reference sequence). Full variable domain (outside the CDR3, taken from reference TRBV7-9 and TRBJ1-1): DTGVSQNPRHKITKRGQNVTFRCDPISEHNRLYWYRQTLGQGPEFLTYFQNEAQLEKSRLLSDRFSAERPKGSFSTLEIQRTEQGDSAMYLCASFGQVNTEAFFGQGTRLTVV.

V usage is TRBV13 and J usage is TRBJ2-1; 15 bases line up with TRBD2. J gave up 8 bases and V 10 bases, and 12 bases lay outside the gene matches. Germline V gene lookup returns CDR1 PRHDT and CDR2 FYEKMQ (reference sequence). The length of the CDR3 is 16 residues. The CDR3 here is CATPHRGLAGGDEQFF. The DNA of the CDR3 is TGTGCCACGCCCCACCGGGGACTAGCGGGGGGTGATGAGCAGTTCTTC.

V usage is TRBV5-1 and J usage is TRBJ2-1; tentatively, D is TRBD2 (5 bases). The CDR3 consists of 16 residues. Per germline, CDR1 SGHRS and CDR2 YFSETQ. The V end lost 4 bases, the J end lost 4 bases, and 18 bases lay between the germline ends. CDR3 in DNA: TGCGCCAGCAGCGGGTGGGCAGCGGATGTATACAATGAGCAGTTCTTC. Translating gives CASSGWAADVYNEQFF. The full variable domain, rest sourced from reference TRBV5-1 and TRBJ2-1, is KAGVTQTPRYLIKTRGQQVTLSCSPISGHRSVSWYQQTPGQGLQFLFEYFSETQRNKGNFPGRFSGRQFSNSRSEMNVSTLELGDSALYLCASSGWAADVYNEQFFGPGTRLTVL.